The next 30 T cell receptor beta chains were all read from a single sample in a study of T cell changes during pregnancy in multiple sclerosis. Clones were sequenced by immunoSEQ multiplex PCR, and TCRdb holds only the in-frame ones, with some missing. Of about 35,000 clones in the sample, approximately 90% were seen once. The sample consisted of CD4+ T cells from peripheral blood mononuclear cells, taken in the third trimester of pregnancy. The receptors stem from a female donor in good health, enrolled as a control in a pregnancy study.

The DNA for the CDR3 is TGTGCCAGCAGCCCTGGACAGGGGGAAGCTGGGGCCAACGTCCTGACTTTC. This translates into CASSPGQGEAGANVLTF. The V call is TRBV14, the J call TRBJ2-6; 10 bases agree with TRBD1. The CDR3 has 17 residues. V lost 4 bases to trimming and J lost 2 bases; unmatched junction nucleotides: 5. In germline, CDR1 is SGHDN, CDR2 FVKESK.

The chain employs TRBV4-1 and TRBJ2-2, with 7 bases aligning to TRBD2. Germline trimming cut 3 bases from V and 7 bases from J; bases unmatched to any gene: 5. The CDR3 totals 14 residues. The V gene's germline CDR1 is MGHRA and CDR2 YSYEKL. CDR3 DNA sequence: TGCGCCAGCAGCCAGCCCTGGGGGGGCGGGGAGCTGTTTTTT. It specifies CASSQPWGGGELFF.

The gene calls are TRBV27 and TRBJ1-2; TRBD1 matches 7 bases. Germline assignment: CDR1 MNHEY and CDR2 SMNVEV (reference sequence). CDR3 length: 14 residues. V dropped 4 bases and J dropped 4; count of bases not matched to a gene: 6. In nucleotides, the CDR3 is TGTGCCAGCAGTTCCGGGACAGACTTCTATGGCTACACCTTC. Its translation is CASSSGTDFYGYTF.

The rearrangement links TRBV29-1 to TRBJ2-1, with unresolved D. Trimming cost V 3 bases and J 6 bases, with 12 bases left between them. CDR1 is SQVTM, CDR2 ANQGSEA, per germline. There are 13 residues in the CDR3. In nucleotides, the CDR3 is TGCAGCGTTGAGGTCGAGGTAGTCAATGAGCAGTTCTTC. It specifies CSVEVEVVNEQFF.

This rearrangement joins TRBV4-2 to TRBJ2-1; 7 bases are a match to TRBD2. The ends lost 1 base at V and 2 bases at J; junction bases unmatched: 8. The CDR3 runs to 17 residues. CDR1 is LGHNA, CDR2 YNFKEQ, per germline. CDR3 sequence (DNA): TGTGCCAGCAGCCAAGCCTTAGCGGGCCAAGCCTACAATGAGCAGTTCTTC. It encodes CASSQALAGQAYNEQFF.

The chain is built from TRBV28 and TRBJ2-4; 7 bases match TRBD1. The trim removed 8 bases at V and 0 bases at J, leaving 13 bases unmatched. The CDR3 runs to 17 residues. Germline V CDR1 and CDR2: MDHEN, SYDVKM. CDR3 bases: TGTGCCAGCCGTGGGACAGCGAAAACTCTAGCCAAAAACATTCAGTACTTC. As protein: CASRGTAKTLAKNIQYF. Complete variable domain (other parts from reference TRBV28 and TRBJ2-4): DVKVTQSSRYLVKRTGEKVFLECVQDMDHENMFWYRQDPGLGLRLIYFSYDVKMKEKGDIPEGYSVSREKKERFSLILESASTNQTSMYLCASRGTAKTLAKNIQYFGAGTRLSVL.

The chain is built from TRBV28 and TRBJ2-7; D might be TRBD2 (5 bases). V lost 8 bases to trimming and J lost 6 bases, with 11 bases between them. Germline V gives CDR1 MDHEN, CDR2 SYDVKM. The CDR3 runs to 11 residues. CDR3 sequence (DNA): TGTGCCAGCCGAGGGTATCTCGAGCAGTACTTC. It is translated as CASRGYLEQYF.

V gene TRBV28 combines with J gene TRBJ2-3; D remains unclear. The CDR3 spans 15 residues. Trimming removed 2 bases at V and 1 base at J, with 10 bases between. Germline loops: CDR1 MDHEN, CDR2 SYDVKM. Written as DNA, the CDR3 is TGTGCCAGCAGTTTAGCTATAGAAGGCACAGATACGCAGTATTTT. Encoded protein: CASSLAIEGTDTQYF.

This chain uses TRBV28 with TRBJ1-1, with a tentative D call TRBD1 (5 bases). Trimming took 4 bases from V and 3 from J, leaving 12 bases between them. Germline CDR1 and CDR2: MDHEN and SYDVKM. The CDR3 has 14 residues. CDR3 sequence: CASSSTPGDTEAFF. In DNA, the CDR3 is TGTGCCAGCAGTTCGACCCCGGGGGACACTGAAGCTTTCTTT.

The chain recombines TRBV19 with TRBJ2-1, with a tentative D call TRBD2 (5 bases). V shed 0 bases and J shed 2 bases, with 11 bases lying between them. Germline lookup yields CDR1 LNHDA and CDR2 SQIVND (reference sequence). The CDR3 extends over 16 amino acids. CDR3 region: CASSIDLSGTYNEQFF. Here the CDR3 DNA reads TGTGCCAGTAGTATAGATCTGTCGGGGACCTACAATGAGCAGTTCTTC.

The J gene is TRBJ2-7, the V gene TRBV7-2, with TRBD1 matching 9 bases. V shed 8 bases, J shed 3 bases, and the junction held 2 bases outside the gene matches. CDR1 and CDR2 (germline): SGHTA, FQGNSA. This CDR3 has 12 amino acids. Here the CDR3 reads CASGTGLYEQYF. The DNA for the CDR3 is TGTGCCAGCGGGACAGGGCTCTACGAGCAGTACTTC.

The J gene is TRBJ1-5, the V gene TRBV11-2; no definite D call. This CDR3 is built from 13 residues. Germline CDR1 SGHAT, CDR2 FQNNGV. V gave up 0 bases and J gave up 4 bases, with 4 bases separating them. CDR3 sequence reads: CASSLDLNQPQHF. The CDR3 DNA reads TGTGCCAGCAGCTTAGACCTTAATCAGCCCCAGCATTTT.

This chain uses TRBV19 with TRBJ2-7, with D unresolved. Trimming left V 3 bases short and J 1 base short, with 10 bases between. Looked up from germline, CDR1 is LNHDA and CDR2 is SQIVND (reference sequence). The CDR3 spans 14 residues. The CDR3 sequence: CASSISPGSYEQYF. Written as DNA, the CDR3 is TGTGCCAGTAGTATCTCGCCGGGTTCCTACGAGCAGTACTTC.

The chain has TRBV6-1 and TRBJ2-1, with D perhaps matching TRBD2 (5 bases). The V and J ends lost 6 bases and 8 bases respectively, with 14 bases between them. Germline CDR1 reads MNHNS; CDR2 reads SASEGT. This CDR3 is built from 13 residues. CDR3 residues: CASSGIGWDEQFF. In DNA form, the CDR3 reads TGTGCCAGCAGCGGGATCGGATGGGATGAGCAGTTCTTC.

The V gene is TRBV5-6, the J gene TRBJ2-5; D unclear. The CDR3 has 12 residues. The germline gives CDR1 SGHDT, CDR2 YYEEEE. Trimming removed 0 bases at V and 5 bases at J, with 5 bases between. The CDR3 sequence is CASSLDYETQYF. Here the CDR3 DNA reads TGTGCCAGCAGCTTGGACTATGAGACCCAGTACTTC.

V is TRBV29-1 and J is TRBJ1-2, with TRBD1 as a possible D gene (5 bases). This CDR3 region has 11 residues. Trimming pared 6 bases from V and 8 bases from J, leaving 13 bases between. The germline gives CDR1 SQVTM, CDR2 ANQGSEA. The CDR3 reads CSVARGEGYTF. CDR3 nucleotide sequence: TGCAGCGTGGCCCGGGGGGAAGGCTACACCTTC.

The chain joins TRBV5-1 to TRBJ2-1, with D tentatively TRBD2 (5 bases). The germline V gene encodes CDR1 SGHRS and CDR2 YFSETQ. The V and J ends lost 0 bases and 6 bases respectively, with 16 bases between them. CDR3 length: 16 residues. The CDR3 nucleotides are TGCGCCAGCAGCTTGGGGTCCGGACTGGCCCTCAATGAGCAGTTCTTC. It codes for CASSLGSGLALNEQFF. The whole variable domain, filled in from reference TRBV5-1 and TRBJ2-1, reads KAGVTQTPRYLIKTRGQQVTLSCSPISGHRSVSWYQQTPGQGLQFLFEYFSETQRNKGNFPGRFSGRQFSNSRSEMNVSTLELGDSALYLCASSLGSGLALNEQFFGPGTRLTVL.

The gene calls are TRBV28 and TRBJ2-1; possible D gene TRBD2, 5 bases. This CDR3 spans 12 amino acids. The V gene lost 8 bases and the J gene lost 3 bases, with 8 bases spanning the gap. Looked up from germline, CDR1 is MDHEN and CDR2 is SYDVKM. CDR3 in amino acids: CASVGGYNEQFF. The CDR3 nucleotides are TGTGCCAGCGTAGGAGGCTACAATGAGCAGTTCTTC.

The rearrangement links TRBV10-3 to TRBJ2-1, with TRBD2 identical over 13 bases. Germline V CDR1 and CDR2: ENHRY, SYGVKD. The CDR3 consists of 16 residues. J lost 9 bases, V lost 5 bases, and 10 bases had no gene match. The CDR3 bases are TGTGCCATCAGTCATACTAGCGGGGGGGCTTCGGGTGAGCAGTTCTTC. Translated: CAISHTSGGASGEQFF.

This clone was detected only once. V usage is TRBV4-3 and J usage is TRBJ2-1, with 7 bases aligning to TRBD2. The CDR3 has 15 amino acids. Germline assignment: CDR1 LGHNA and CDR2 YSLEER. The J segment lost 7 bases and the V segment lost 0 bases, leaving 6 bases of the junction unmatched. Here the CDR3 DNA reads TGCGCCAGCAGCCAAGACGGCGGGAGCAGAAATGAGCAGTTCTTC. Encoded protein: CASSQDGGSRNEQFF.

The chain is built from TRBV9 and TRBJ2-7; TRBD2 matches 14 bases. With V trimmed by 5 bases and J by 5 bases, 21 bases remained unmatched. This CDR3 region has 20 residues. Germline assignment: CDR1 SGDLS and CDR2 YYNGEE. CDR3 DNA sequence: TGTGCCAGCAGGATGCGGGACCGGGACAATGGACTAGCGGGAGGCCACGAGCAGTACTTC. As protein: CASRMRDRDNGLAGGHEQYF.

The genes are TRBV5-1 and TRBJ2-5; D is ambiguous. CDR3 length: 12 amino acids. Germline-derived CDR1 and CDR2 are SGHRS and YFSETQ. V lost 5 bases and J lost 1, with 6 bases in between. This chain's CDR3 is CASRLSQETQYF. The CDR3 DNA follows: TGCGCCAGCAGGCTCAGCCAAGAGACCCAGTACTTC.

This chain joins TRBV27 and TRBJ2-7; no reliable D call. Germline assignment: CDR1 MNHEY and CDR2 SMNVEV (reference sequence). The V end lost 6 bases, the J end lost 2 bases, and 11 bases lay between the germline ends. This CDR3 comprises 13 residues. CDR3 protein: CASRPTPTYEQYF. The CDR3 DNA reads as TGTGCCAGCAGGCCCACACCAACCTACGAGCAGTACTTC.

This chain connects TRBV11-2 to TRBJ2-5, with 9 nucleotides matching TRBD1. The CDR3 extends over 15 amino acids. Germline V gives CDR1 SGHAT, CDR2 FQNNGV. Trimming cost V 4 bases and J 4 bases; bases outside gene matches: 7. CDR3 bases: TGTGCCAGCAGCTCGACGACAGGGGGTTCAGAGACCCAGTACTTC. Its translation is CASSSTTGGSETQYF.

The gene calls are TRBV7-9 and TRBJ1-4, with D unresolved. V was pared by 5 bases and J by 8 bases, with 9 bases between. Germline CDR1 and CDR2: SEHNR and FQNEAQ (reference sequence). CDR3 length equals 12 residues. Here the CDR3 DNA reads TGTGCCAGCAGCCCCCTAGGCGAAAAACTGTTTTTT. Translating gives CASSPLGEKLFF.

CDR3 in amino acids: CASSSQGGQPQHF. Here the CDR3 DNA reads TGTGCCAGCAGCTCGCAGGGAGGGCAGCCCCAGCATTTT. The gene calls are TRBV7-9 and TRBJ1-5, with D perhaps matching TRBD1 (5 bases). V shed 4 bases and J shed 7 bases, with 11 bases lying between them. The germline V gene has CDR1 SEHNR and CDR2 FQNEAQ (reference sequence). The CDR3 is 13 residues long. Full variable domain (outside the CDR3, taken from reference TRBV7-9 and TRBJ1-5): DTGVSQNPRHKITKRGQNVTFRCDPISEHNRLYWYRQTLGQGPEFLTYFQNEAQLEKSRLLSDRFSAERPKGSFSTLEIQRTEQGDSAMYLCASSSQGGQPQHFGDGTRLSIL.

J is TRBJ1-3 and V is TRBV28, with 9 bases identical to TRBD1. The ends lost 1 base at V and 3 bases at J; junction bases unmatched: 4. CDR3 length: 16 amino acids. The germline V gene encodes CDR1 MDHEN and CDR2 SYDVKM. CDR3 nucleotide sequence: TGTGCCAGCAGTTTATTCGGGACAGGGATTGGAAACACCATATATTTT. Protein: CASSLFGTGIGNTIYF.

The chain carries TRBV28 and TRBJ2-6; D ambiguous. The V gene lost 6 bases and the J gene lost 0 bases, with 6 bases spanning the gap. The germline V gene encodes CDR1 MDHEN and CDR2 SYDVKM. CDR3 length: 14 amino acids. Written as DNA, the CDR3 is TGTGCCAGCAGACTAACCTCTGGGGCCAACGTCCTGACTTTC. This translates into CASRLTSGANVLTF.

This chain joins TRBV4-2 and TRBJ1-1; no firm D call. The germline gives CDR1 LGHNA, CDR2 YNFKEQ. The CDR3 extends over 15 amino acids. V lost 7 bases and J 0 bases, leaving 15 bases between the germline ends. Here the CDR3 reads CASTPLEIMNTEAFF. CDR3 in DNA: TGTGCCAGCACCCCCTTAGAGATTATGAACACTGAAGCTTTCTTT.

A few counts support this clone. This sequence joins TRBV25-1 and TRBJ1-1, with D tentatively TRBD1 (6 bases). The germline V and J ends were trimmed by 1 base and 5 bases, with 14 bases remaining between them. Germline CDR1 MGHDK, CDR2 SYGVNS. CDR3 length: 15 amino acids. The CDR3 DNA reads TGTGCCAGCAGTGAATCGGGGGGGCATAGGACTGAAGCTTTCTTT. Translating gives CASSESGGHRTEAFF. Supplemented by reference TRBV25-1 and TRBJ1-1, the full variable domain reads EADIYQTPRYLVIGTGKKITLECSQTMGHDKMYWYQQDPGMELHLIHYSYGVNSTEKGDLSSESTVSRIRTEHFPLTLESARPSHTSQYLCASSESGGHRTEAFFGQGTRLTVV.